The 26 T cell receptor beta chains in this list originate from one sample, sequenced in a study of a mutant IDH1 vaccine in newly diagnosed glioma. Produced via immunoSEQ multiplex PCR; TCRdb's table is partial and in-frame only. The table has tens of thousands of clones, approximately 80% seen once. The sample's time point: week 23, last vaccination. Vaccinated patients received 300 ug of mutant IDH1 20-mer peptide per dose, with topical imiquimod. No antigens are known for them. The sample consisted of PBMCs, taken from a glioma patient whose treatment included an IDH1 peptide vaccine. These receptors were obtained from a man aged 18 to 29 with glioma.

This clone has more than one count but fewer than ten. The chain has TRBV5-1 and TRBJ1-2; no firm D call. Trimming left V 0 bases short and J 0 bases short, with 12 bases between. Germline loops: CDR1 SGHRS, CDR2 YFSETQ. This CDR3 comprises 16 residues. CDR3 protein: CASSLASGRANYGYTF. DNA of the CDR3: TGCGCCAGCAGCTTGGCATCGGGCAGAGCTAACTATGGCTACACCTTC.

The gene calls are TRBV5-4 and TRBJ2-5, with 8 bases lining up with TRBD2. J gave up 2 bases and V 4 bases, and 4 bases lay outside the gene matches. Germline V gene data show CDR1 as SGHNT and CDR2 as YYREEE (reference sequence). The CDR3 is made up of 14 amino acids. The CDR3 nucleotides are TGTGCCAGCAGCGTGGGACTAGAACAAGAGACCCAGTACTTC. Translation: CASSVGLEQETQYF.

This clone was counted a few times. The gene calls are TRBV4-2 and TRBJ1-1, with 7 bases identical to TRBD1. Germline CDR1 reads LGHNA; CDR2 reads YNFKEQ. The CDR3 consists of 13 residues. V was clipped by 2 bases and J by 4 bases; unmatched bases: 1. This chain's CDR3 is CASSQWDSTEAFF. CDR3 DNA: TGTGCCAGCAGCCAATGGGACAGCACTGAAGCTTTCTTT.

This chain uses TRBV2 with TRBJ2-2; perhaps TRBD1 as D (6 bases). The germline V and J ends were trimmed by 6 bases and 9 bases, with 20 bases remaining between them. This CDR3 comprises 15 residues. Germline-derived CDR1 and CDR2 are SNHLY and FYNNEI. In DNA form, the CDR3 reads TGTGCCAGCAGCCCCGGCAGGGGTAAGATCAGGGAGCTGTTTTTT. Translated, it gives CASSPGRGKIRELFF.

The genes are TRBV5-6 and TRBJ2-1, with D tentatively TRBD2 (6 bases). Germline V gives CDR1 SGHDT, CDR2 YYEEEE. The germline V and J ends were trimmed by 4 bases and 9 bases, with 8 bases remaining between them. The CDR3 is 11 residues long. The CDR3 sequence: CASSIGSEQFF. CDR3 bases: TGTGCCAGCAGCATCGGGAGTGAGCAGTTCTTC.

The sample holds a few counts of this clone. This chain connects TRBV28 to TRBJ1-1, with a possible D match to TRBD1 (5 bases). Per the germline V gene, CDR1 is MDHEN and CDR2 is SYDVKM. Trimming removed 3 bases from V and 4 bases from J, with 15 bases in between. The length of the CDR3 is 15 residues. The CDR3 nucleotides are TGTGCCAGCAGTTTTAGGGGAGTGATTGGCACTGAAGCTTTCTTT. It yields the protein CASSFRGVIGTEAFF. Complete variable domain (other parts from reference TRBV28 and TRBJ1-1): DVKVTQSSRYLVKRTGEKVFLECVQDMDHENMFWYRQDPGLGLRLIYFSYDVKMKEKGDIPEGYSVSREKKERFSLILESASTNQTSMYLCASSFRGVIGTEAFFGQGTRLTVV.

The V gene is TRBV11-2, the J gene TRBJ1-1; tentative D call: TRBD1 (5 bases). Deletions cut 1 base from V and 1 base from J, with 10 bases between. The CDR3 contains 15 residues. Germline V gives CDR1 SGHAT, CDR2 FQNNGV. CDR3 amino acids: CASSLVIGANTEAFF. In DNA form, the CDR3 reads TGTGCCAGCAGCTTAGTAATAGGGGCGAACACTGAAGCTTTCTTT.

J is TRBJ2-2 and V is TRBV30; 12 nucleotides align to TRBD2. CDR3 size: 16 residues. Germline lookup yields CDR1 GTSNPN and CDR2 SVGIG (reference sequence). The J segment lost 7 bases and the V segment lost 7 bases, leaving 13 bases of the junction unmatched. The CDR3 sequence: CASGGPATSGSGELFF. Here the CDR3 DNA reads TGTGCCTCTGGGGGGCCGGCGACTAGCGGGAGCGGGGAGCTGTTTTTT.

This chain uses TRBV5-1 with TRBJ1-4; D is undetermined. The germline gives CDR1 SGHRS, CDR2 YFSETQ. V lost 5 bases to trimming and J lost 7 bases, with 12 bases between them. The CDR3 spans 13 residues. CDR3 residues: CASRGSSGEKLFF. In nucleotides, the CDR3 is TGCGCCAGCAGGGGTTCGAGCGGTGAAAAACTGTTTTTT.

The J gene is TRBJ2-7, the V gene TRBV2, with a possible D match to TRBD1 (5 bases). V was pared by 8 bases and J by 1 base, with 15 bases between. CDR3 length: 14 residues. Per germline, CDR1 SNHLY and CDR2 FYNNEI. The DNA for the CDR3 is TGTGCCAGCGGCAAATGGACACGTTCCTACGAGCAGTACTTC. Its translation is CASGKWTRSYEQYF.

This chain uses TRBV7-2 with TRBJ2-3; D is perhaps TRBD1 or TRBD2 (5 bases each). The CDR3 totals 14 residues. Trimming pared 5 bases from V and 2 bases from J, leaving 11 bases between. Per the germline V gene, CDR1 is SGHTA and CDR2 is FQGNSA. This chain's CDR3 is CASSIGAVTDTQYF. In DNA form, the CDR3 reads TGTGCCAGCAGCATCGGGGCCGTCACAGATACGCAGTATTTT.

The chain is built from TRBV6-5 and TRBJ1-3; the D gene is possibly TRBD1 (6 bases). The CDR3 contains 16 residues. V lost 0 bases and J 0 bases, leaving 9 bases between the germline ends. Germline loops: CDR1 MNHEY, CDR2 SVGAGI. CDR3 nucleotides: TGTGCCAGCAGTTACTCGAGACAGGTCTCTGGAAACACCATATATTTT. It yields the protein CASSYSRQVSGNTIYF.

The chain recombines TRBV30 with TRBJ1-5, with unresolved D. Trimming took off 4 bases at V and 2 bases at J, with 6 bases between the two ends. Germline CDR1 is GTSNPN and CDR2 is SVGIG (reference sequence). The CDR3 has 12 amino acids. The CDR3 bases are TGTGCCTGGAATCGGGGCAATCAGCCCCAGCATTTT. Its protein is CAWNRGNQPQHF.

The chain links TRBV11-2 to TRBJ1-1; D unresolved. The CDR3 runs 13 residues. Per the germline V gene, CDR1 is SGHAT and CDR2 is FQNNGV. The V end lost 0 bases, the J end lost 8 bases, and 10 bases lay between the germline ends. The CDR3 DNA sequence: TGTGCCAGCAGCTTAGATGGCGGACCCGAAGCTTTCTTT. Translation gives CASSLDGGPEAFF.

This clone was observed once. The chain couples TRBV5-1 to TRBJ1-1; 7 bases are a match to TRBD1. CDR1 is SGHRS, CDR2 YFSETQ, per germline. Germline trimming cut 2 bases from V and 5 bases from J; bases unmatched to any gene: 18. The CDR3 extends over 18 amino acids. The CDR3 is CASSFGQGEWVEVTEAFF. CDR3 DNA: TGCGCCAGCAGCTTTGGTCAGGGGGAATGGGTTGAGGTGACTGAAGCTTTCTTT.

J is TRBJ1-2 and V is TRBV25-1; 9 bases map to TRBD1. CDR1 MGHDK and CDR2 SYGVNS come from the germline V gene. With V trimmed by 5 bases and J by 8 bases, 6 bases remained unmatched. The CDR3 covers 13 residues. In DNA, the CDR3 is TGTGCCAGCAGTCCCGGGACAGGGCGAGGCTACACCTTC. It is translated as CASSPGTGRGYTF.

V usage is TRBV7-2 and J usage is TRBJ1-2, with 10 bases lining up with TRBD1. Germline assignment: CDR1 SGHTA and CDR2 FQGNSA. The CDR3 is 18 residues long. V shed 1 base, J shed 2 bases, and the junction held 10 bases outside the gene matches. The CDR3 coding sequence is TGTGCCAGCAGCTTAGTGGCTAACAGACAGGGGGCGAACTATGGCTACACCTTC. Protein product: CASSLVANRQGANYGYTF.

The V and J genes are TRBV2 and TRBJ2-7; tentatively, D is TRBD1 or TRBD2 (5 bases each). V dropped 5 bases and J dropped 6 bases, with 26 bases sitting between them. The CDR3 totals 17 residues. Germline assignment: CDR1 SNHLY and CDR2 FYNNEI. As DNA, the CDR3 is TGTGCCAGCAGTTTTAAATCGGGGCAAGGGGCTCAAGGCGAGCAGTACTTC. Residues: CASSFKSGQGAQGEQYF.

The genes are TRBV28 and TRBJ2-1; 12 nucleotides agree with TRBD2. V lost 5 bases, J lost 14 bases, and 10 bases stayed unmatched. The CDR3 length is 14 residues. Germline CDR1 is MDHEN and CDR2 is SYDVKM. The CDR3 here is CASSTIGRTSGKFF. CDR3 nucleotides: TGTGCCAGCAGTACCATAGGGAGGACTAGCGGGAAGTTCTTC.

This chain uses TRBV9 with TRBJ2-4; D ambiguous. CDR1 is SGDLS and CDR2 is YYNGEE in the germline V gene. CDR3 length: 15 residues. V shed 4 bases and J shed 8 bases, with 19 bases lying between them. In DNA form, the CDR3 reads TGTGCCAGCAGCTCAGGAGAAGGGCAGGCGGACATTCAGTACTTC. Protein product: CASSSGEGQADIQYF.

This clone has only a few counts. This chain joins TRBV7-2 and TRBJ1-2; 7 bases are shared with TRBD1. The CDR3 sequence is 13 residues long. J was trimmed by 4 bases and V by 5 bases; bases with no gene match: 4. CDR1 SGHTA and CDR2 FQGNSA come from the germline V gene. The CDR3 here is CASSTGEGYGYTF. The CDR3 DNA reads TGTGCCAGCAGCACAGGGGAGGGCTATGGCTACACCTTC. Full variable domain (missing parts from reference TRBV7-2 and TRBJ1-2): GAGVSQSPSNKVTEKGKDVELRCDPISGHTALYWYRQSLGQGLEFLIYFQGNSAPDKSGLPSDRFSAERTGGSVSTLTIQRTQQEDSAVYLCASSTGEGYGYTFGSGTRLTVV.

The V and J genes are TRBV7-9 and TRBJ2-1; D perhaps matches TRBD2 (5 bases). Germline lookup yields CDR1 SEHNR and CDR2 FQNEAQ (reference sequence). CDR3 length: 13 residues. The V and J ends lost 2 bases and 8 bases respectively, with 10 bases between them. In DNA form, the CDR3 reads TGTGCCAGCAGCTTACCGGGGAAGGATGAGCAGTTCTTC. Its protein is CASSLPGKDEQFF.

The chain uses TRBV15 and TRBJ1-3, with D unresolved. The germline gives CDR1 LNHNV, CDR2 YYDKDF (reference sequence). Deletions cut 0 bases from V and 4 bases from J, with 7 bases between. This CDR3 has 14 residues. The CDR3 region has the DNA TGTGCCACCAGCAGAGATCGTGGGGGAAACACCATATATTTT. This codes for CATSRDRGGNTIYF.

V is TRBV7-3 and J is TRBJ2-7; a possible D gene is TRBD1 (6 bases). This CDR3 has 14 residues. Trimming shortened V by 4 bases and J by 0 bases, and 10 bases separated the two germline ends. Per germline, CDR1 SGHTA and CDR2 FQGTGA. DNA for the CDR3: TGTGCCAGCAGCTCCTGGGACACCTCCTACGAGCAGTACTTC. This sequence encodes CASSSWDTSYEQYF.

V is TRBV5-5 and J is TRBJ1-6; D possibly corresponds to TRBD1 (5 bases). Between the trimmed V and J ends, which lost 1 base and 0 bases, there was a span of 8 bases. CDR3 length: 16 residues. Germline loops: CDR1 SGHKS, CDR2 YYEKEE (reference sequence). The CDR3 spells CASSLRQGSYNSPLHF. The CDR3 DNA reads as TGTGCCAGCAGCTTGAGGCAGGGCTCCTATAATTCACCCCTCCACTTT.

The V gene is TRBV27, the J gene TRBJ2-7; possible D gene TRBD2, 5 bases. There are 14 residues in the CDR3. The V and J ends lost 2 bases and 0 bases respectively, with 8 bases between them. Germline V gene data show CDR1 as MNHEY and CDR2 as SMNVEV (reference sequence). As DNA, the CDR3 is TGTGCCAGCAGTTTAGGCGGGCACTCCTACGAGCAGTACTTC. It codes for CASSLGGHSYEQYF.